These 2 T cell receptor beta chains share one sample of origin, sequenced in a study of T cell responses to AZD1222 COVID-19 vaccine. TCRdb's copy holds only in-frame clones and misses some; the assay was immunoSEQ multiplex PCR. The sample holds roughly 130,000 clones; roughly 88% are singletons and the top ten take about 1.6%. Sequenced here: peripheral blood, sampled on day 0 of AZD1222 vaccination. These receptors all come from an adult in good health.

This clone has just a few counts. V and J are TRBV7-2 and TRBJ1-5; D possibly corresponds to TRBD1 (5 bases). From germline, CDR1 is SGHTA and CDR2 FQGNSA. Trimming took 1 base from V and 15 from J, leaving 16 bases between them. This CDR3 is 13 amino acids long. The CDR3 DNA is TGTGCCAGCAGCTTAGTGGGGGGTGCGGGGTGGCATTTT. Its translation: CASSLVGGAGWHF.

Here the CDR3 DNA reads TGCGCCAGCAGCTTGGTCGATATGAACACTGAAGCTTTCTTT. Translated: CASSLVDMNTEAFF. The J gene is TRBJ1-1, the V gene TRBV5-1; D not certain. This CDR3 spans 14 amino acids. With 0 bases removed from V and 0 bases from J, the gap between germline ends came to 6 bases. Germline V lookup: CDR1 SGHRS, CDR2 YFSETQ.